This T cell receptor (beta chain) came from a study of beta chain features in type 1 diabetes. Findings and caveats of the study: Insertions were fewer and deletions more numerous at VDJ junctions in type 1 diabetes patients. Type 1 diabetes patients showed a moderate but significant shortening of TCRB CDR3s in all four CD4+ subsets. It was among patients, rather than healthy donors, that naive, central memory and Treg TCRB repertoires appeared more similar.

This clone was counted only a few times. Its antigen is still unknown. This CDR3 is 15 amino acids long. Trimming removed 5 bases from V and 6 bases from J, with 17 bases in between. CDR1 and CDR2 from the germline V gene are SGHTA and FQGNSA. The isolated RNA, all of it, was reverse transcribed, so expressed TCRB transcripts were what got sequenced. Only in-frame clones appear in the TCRdb table, and some are missing; sequencing was by immunoSEQ multiplex PCR. The sample contains around 50,000 clones, roughly 40% of which appear only once. This clonotype was obtained from a man aged 25-40 years with type 1 diabetes. Sequencing used stem cell memory CD4+ T cells from blood. V and J are TRBV7-2 and TRBJ1-3; D is perhaps TRBD1 (6 bases). CDR3 DNA: TGTGCCAGCAGCAAAGGGGGGGCGGGAGAAAACACCATATATTTT. It translates to CASSKGGAGENTIYF.